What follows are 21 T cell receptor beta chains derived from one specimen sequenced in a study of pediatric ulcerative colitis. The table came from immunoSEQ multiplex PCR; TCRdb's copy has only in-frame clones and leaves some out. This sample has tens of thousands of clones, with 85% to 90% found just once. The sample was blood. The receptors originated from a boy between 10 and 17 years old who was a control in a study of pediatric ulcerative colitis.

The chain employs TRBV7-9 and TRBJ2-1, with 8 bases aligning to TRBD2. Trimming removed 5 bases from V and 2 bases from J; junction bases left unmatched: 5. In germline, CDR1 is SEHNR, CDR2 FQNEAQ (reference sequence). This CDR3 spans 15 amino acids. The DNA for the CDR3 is TGTGCCAGCAGCCCGGGACTAGATGCCTACAATGAGCAGTTCTTC. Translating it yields CASSPGLDAYNEQFF.

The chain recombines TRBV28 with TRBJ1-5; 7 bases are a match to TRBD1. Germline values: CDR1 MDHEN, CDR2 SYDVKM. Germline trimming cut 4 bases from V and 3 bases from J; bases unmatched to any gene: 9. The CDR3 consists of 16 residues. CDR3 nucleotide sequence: TGTGCCAGCAGTTACATACTGGGACAGTCCAATCAGCCCCAGCATTTT. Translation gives CASSYILGQSNQPQHF.

The CDR3 region has the DNA TGTGCCAGCAGCGTAGGACTAGCGGAATCCTACGAGCAGTACTTC. This sequence encodes CASSVGLAESYEQYF. The chain joins TRBV9 to TRBJ2-7, with TRBD2 matching 9 bases. The germline gives CDR1 SGDLS, CDR2 YYNGEE. The CDR3 consists of 15 residues. J gave up 1 base and V 0 bases, and 2 bases lay outside the gene matches. Together with reference TRBV9 and TRBJ2-7, the CDR3 gives the full variable domain: DSGVTQTPKHLITATGQRVTLRCSPRSGDLSVYWYQQSLDQGLQFLIQYYNGEERAKGNILERFSAQQFPDLHSELNLSSLELGDSALYFCASSVGLAESYEQYFGPGTRLTVT.

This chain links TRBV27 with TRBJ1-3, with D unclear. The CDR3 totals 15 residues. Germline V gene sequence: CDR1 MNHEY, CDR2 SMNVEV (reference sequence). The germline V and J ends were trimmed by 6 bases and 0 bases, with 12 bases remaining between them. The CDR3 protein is CASRPDGTSGNTIYF. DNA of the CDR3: TGTGCCAGCAGACCGGACGGAACCTCTGGAAACACCATATATTTT.

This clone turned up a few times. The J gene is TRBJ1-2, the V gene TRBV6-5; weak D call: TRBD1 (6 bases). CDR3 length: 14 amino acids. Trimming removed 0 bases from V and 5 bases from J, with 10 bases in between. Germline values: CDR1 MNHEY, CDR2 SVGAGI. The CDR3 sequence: CASSYSKQGYGYTF. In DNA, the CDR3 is TGTGCCAGCAGTTACTCGAAACAGGGTTATGGCTACACCTTC.

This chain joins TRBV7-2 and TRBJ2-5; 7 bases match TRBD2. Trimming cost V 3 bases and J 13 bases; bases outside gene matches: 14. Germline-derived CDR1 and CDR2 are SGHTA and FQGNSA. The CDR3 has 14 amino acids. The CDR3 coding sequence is TGTGCCAGCAGCTTTCTGAACTCCGGGGGAGGGTTGTACTTC. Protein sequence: CASSFLNSGGGLYF.

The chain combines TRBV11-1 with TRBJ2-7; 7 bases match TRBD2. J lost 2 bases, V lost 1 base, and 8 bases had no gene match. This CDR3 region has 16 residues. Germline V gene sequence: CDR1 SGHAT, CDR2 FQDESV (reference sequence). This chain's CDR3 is CASSLGDYRSPYEQYF. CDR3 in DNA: TGTGCCAGCAGCTTAGGGGACTATCGGTCCCCCTACGAGCAGTACTTC.

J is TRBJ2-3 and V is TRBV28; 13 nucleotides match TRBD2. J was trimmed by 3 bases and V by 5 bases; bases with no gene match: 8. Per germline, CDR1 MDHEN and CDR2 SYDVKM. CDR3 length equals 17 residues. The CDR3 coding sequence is TGTGCCAGCAGTCTACCCGGACTAGCGGGAGATACAGATACGCAGTATTTT. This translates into CASSLPGLAGDTDTQYF.

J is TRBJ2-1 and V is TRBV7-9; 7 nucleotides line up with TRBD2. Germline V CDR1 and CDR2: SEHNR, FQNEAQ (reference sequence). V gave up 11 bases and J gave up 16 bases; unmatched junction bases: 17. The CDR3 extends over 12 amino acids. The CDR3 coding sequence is TGTGCCGACGGGGAGGGAGGGCCTTTCCCTTTCTTC. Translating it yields CADGEGGPFPFF.

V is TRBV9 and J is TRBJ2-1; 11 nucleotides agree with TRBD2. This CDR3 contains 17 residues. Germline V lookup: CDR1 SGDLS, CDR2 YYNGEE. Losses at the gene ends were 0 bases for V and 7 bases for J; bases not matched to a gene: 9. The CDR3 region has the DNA TGTGCCAGCAGCGTAGAGCTTAGCGGGGGGGCCAGGAATGAGCAGTTCTTC. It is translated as CASSVELSGGARNEQFF.

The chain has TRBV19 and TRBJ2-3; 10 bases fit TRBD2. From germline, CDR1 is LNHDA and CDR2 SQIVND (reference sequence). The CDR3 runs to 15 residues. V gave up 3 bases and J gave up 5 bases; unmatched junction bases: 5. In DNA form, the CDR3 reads TGTGCCAGTAGTATGTCTAGCGGGAGTGGAGATACGCAGTATTTT. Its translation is CASSMSSGSGDTQYF.

The CDR3 nucleotides are TGTGCCAGCAGCCCAGGGGACGGATACAATGAGCAGTTCTTC. Protein: CASSPGDGYNEQFF. The chain is built from TRBV5-6 and TRBJ2-1; weak D call: TRBD1 (6 bases). This CDR3 contains 14 residues. V lost 4 bases to trimming and J lost 4 bases, with 12 bases between them. The germline V gene has CDR1 SGHDT and CDR2 YYEEEE.

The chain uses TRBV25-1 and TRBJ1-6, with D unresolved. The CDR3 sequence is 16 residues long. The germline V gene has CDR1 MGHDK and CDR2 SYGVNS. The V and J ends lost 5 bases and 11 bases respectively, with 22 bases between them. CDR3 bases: TGTGCCAGCAGTCCAGTCGGGTACTTCGGTACGCCACCCCTCCACTTT. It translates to CASSPVGYFGTPPLHF.

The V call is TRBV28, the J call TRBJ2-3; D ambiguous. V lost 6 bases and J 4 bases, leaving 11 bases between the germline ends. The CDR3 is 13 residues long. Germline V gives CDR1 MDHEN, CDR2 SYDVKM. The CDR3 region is CASRSPPADTQYF. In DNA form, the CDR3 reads TGTGCCAGCAGATCCCCTCCGGCAGATACGCAGTATTTT.

The CDR3 is CASSVGQGGEAFF. CDR3 DNA sequence: TGTGCCAGCAGCGTAGGTCAAGGAGGTGAAGCTTTCTTT. The V call is TRBV9, the J call TRBJ1-1; D gene ambiguous. The germline V and J ends were trimmed by 0 bases and 7 bases, with 10 bases remaining between them. CDR1 is SGDLS and CDR2 is YYNGEE in the germline V gene. This CDR3 has 13 residues. The full variable domain, rest sourced from reference TRBV9 and TRBJ1-1, is DSGVTQTPKHLITATGQRVTLRCSPRSGDLSVYWYQQSLDQGLQFLIQYYNGEERAKGNILERFSAQQFPDLHSELNLSSLELGDSALYFCASSVGQGGEAFFGQGTRLTVV.

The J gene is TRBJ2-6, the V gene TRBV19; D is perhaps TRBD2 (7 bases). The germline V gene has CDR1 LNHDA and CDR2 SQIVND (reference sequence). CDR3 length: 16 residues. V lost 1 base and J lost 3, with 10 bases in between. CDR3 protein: CASSIVGGHGANVLTF. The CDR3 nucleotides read TGTGCCAGTAGTATAGTCGGGGGGCATGGGGCCAACGTCCTGACTTTC. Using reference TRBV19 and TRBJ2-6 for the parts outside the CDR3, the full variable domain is DGGITQSPKYLFRKEGQNVTLSCEQNLNHDAMYWYRQDPGQGLRLIYYSQIVNDFQKGDIAEGYSVSREKKESFPLTVTSAQKNPTAFYLCASSIVGGHGANVLTFGAGSRLTVL.

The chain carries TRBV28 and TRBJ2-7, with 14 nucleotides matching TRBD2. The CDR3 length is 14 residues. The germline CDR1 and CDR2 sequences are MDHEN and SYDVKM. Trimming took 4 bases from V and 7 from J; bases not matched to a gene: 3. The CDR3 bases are TGTGCCAGCAGTTCGAGACTAGCGGGAGGGGAGCAGTACTTC. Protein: CASSSRLAGGEQYF.

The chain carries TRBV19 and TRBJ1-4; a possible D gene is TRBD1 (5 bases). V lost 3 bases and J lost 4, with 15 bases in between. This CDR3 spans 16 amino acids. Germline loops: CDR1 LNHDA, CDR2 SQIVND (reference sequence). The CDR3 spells CASSMVLQALNEKLFF. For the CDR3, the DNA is TGTGCCAGTAGTATGGTTCTACAGGCCCTTAATGAAAAACTGTTTTTT.

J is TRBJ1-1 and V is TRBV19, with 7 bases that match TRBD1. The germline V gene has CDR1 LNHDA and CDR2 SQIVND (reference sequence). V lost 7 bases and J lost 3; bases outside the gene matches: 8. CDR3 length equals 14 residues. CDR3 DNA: TGTGCCAGTAATTCTCTTCAGGGGGACACTGAAGCTTTCTTT. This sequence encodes CASNSLQGDTEAFF.

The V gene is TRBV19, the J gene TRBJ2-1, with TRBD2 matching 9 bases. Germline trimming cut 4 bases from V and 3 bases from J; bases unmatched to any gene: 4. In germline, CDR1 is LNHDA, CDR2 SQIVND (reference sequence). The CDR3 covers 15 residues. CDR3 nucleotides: TGTGCCAGTAGTACGAGCGGGGGGAACTACAATGAGCAGTTCTTC. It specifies CASSTSGGNYNEQFF.

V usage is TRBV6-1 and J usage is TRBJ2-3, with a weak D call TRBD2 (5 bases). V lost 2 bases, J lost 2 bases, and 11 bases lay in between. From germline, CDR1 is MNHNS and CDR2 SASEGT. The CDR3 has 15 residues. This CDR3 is CASSETVGATDTQYF. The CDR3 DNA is TGTGCCAGCAGTGAAACCGTGGGAGCCACAGATACGCAGTATTTT.